The 25 T cell receptor delta chains listed next were all sequenced from one sample in a study of human gamma delta and Vdelta1 T cells. These receptors lack a known antigen. TCRdb reanalysed the PCR reads via CATT. In the table there are some 6,100 delta-chain clones, about 40% of which are singletons. The specimen sequenced was Vdelta1 gamma-delta T cells from blood grown in culture (DOT cells). All receptors derive from a human donor in good health.

The table lists this clone with a few counts. V gene TRDV1 combines with J gene TRDJ1; possibly TRDD2 or TRDD3 for D (5 bases each). CDR3 size: 24 residues. V lost 1 base and J 0 bases, leaving 36 bases between the germline ends. Germline V lookup: CDR1 TSWWSYY, CDR2 QGS. CDR3 bases: TGTGCTCTTGGGGAACAGGTTCCTCCGCTGAGCCTTGGGGAACTCAAAACGTACACCGATAAACTCATCTTT. Protein sequence: CALGEQVPPLSLGELKTYTDKLIF.

V and J are TRDV1 and TRDJ1; the match to TRDD3 covers 8 bases. CDR1 TSWWSYY and CDR2 QGS come from the germline V gene. Unmatched junction bases numbered 18, after V lost 0 bases and J lost 3 bases. The CDR3 sequence is 20 residues long. The CDR3 here is CALGELGLALVGGWADKLIF. CDR3 nucleotides: TGTGCTCTTGGGGAACTAGGTCTCGCACTAGTTGGGGGATGGGCCGATAAACTCATCTTT.

The chain has TRDV2 and TRDJ1; 10 bases fit TRDD3. The CDR3 extends over 21 amino acids. Germline V gene data show CDR1 as GEAIGNYY and CDR2 as EKD. J was trimmed by 0 bases and V by 3 bases; bases with no gene match: 21. CDR3 nucleotides: TGTGCCTGTGACGTCGGTCGCTGGGGGATAAGACCTGAAAAGTACACCGATAAACTCATCTTT. It is translated as CACDVGRWGIRPEKYTDKLIF.

The rearrangement uses TRDV1 and TRDJ1; 12 nucleotides align to TRDD3. Germline V gene data show CDR1 as TSWWSYY and CDR2 as QGS. The V gene end was trimmed by 3 bases and the J gene end by 0 bases; junction bases not matched to a gene: 23. This CDR3 has 23 amino acids. CDR3 in DNA: TGTGCTCTTGGGGAGCTAAACGTCTCCCCCGTAACTGGGGGATACAAATACACCGATAAACTCATCTTT. Amino acid sequence: CALGELNVSPVTGGYKYTDKLIF.

Note on this clone: A much larger clone differs from this one at a single base, so this may be a read error. The chain has TRDV1 and TRDJ1; 7 nucleotides align to TRDD3. CDR1 is TSWWSYY and CDR2 is QGS in the germline V gene. The ends lost 3 bases at V and 0 bases at J; junction bases unmatched: 16. CDR3 length: 19 amino acids. The CDR3 DNA sequence: TGTGCTCTTGGGGATCCCCTCCCTCTCTGGGGGTCCTACACCGATAAACTCATCTTT. Its translation: CALGDPLPLWGSYTDKLIF.

This clone has only a few counts. J is TRDJ1 and V is TRDV1, with D perhaps being TRDD2 or TRDD3 (9 bases each). The CDR3 is made up of 19 amino acids. In germline, CDR1 is TSWWSYY, CDR2 QGS. The V gene lost 4 bases and the J gene lost 2 bases, with 26 bases spanning the gap. The chain's CDR3 is CALGARLPTLGDCTDKLIF. In DNA form, the CDR3 reads TGTGCTCTTGGGGCCCGCCTTCCTACCCTGGGGGATTGTACCGATAAACTCATCTTT.

By sample share, this clone is medium-sized. The V gene is TRDV1, the J gene TRDJ1, with 8 bases that match TRDD3. Unmatched junction bases numbered 15, after V lost 4 bases and J lost 2 bases. This CDR3 is built from 18 residues. The germline V gene has CDR1 TSWWSYY and CDR2 QGS. The CDR3 bases are TGTGCTCTTGGGGTTCTATCATATCCCCACTGGGGGACCGATAAACTCATCTTT. This codes for CALGVLSYPHWGTDKLIF.

The chain uses TRDV1 and TRDJ1; TRDD3 agrees at 13 bases. J gave up 0 bases and V 0 bases, and 16 bases lay outside the gene matches. Germline V gene sequence: CDR1 TSWWSYY, CDR2 QGS. The CDR3 is 22 amino acids. CDR3: CALGELTFGLGDTTRYTDKLIF. DNA for the CDR3: TGTGCTCTTGGGGAACTCACCTTCGGACTGGGGGATACGACCCGGTACACCGATAAACTCATCTTT.

This clone was seen more than once but under ten times. The V call is TRDV1, the J call TRDJ1, with 10 bases aligning to TRDD3. J lost 10 bases, V lost 4 bases, and 24 bases had no gene match. The germline V gene has CDR1 TSWWSYY and CDR2 QGS. The CDR3 contains 19 residues. The CDR3: CALGGVLRKGGYESVSLIF. For the CDR3, the DNA is TGTGCTCTTGGGGGGGTCCTACGTAAAGGGGGATACGAATCCGTTTCACTCATCTTT.

The V call is TRDV1, the J call TRDJ1; a weak D match, TRDD3 (6 bases). The CDR3 runs 21 residues. In germline, CDR1 is TSWWSYY, CDR2 QGS. V lost 1 base and J lost 0, with 27 bases in between. The CDR3 here is CALGEPNPLGRGDPYTDKLIF. CDR3 DNA sequence: TGTGCTCTTGGGGAACCGAACCCCCTGGGACGGGGGGACCCGTACACCGATAAACTCATCTTT.

The V call is TRDV1, the J call TRDJ1; TRDD3 matches at 13 bases. The V gene end was trimmed by 4 bases and the J gene end by 1 base; junction bases not matched to a gene: 18. Germline CDR1 and CDR2: TSWWSYY and QGS. The length of the CDR3 is 21 residues. Here the CDR3 reads CALGACPPLLGDTVGTDKLIF. Written as DNA, the CDR3 is TGTGCTCTTGGGGCTTGCCCCCCCTTACTGGGGGATACGGTAGGCACCGATAAACTCATCTTT.

This chain links TRDV1 with TRDJ1, with 8 positions matching TRDD3. V lost 4 bases to trimming and J lost 4 bases; unmatched junction nucleotides: 26. The CDR3 is 21 residues long. The germline V gene encodes CDR1 TSWWSYY and CDR2 QGS. CDR3: CALGVTPRSRTGGRYVDKLIF. In DNA, the CDR3 is TGTGCTCTTGGGGTAACCCCCCGCAGCCGGACTGGGGGGAGGTACGTCGATAAACTCATCTTT.

This clone was counted only a few times. This chain uses TRDV1 with TRDJ1; 13 bases are shared with TRDD3. The germline V gene has CDR1 TSWWSYY and CDR2 QGS. J lost 4 bases, V lost 9 bases, and 26 bases had no gene match. This CDR3 region has 21 residues. This CDR3 is CALDRAPLLGDTGVNSDKLIF. The CDR3 DNA is TGTGCTCTAGATAGGGCCCCCCTACTGGGGGATACGGGGGTCAACAGCGATAAACTCATCTTT.

Regarding this clone: Being one base from a much bigger clone, this may be a read error. Other DNA sequences within the sample encode an identical CDR3. The chain uses TRDV1 and TRDJ1, with TRDD3 matching 7 bases. V shed 5 bases and J 2 bases; nucleotides not matched to a gene: 23. CDR1 is TSWWSYY and CDR2 is QGS in the germline V gene. The CDR3 totals 20 residues. As DNA, the CDR3 is TGTGCTCTTGGGAACCCTGGCGGAGTCCTGTGGGGGACCCAGACCGATAAACTCATCTTT. This translates into CALGNPGGVLWGTQTDKLIF.

This chain joins TRDV1 and TRDJ1; 7 bases fit TRDD3. The germline V gene has CDR1 TSWWSYY and CDR2 QGS. The CDR3 covers 20 residues. V lost 1 base, J lost 0 bases, and 17 bases stayed unmatched. The CDR3 nucleotides are TGTGCTCTTGGGGAACCCCGCCCTATGGGTCTGGGGGGTTACACCGATAAACTCATCTTT. Its translation is CALGEPRPMGLGGYTDKLIF.

This clone is labeled as medium-sized. The rearrangement joins TRDV1 to TRDJ1, with 9 bases fitting TRDD3. CDR3 length equals 24 residues. Trimming removed 0 bases from V and 9 bases from J; junction bases left unmatched: 35. CDR1 is TSWWSYY, CDR2 QGS, per germline. CDR3 protein: CALGELGTPADPIVHWGTLKELIF. The CDR3 DNA follows: TGTGCTCTTGGGGAACTTGGAACCCCGGCGGACCCAATCGTACACTGGGGGACCCTCAAAGAACTCATCTTT.

In its sample, this clone was seen a few times. V is TRDV1 and J is TRDJ1, with 12 nucleotides matching TRDD3. There are 19 residues in the CDR3. Trimming cost V 4 bases and J 5 bases; bases outside gene matches: 17. From germline, CDR1 is TSWWSYY and CDR2 QGS. This CDR3 reads CALGGFLSRAGGYADKLIF. In DNA form, the CDR3 reads TGTGCTCTTGGGGGGTTCCTATCACGGGCTGGGGGATACGCGGATAAACTCATCTTT.

This clone occurred a few times. V usage is TRDV1 and J usage is TRDJ1; TRDD3 agrees at 9 bases. The CDR3 runs 19 residues. The germline gives CDR1 TSWWSYY, CDR2 QGS. J was trimmed by 1 base and V by 2 bases; bases with no gene match: 14. CDR3 nucleotide sequence: TGTGCTCTTGGGGAATTTCAGATTCTACTGGGGGAAACCACCGATAAACTCATCTTT. Protein: CALGEFQILLGETTDKLIF.

This chain connects TRDV1 to TRDJ1, with a weak D call TRDD3 (8 bases). The CDR3 length is 23 residues. Germline CDR1 is TSWWSYY and CDR2 is QGS. With 5 bases removed from V and 2 bases from J, the gap between germline ends came to 39 bases. The CDR3, as DNA: TGTGCTCTTGGGAGCCAAGACTTCCTAAGAGGTCTGGGGGACCTCAAAGTTACCGATAAACTCATCTTT. Translation gives CALGSQDFLRGLGDLKVTDKLIF.

This clone counts as medium-sized. This rearrangement joins TRDV1 to TRDJ1; possible D gene TRDD1, 5 bases. Germline lookup yields CDR1 TSWWSYY and CDR2 QGS. The CDR3 is 19 residues long. V was trimmed by 4 bases and J by 3 bases, leaving 27 bases between them. CDR3 DNA: TGTGCTCTTGGGGGGCCCATAGCGATAGTCCGAATTGGCGCCGATAAACTCATCTTT. Translation gives CALGGPIAIVRIGADKLIF.

This sequence joins TRDV1 and TRDJ1; tentative D call: TRDD3 (7 bases). CDR1 and CDR2 from the germline V gene are TSWWSYY and QGS. The V end was cut by 2 bases, the J end by 4 bases, with 35 bases between. This CDR3 is built from 22 residues. CDR3 sequence: CALGEFFLWNNHHGGEDDKLIF. CDR3 DNA: TGTGCTCTTGGGGAATTCTTCCTCTGGAACAATCACCATGGGGGAGAGGACGATAAACTCATCTTT.

The chain employs TRDV1 and TRDJ1, with 8 bases fitting TRDD3. CDR3 length: 19 residues. V lost 2 bases to trimming and J lost 0 bases; unmatched junction nucleotides: 14. Germline CDR1 is TSWWSYY and CDR2 is QGS. CDR3 amino acids: CALGEGARYWGLYTDKLIF. The CDR3 DNA follows: TGTGCTCTTGGGGAAGGGGCGCGTTACTGGGGGTTGTACACCGATAAACTCATCTTT.

The chain couples TRDV1 to TRDJ1, with D unresolved. This CDR3 region has 15 residues. Trimming cost V 2 bases and J 5 bases, with 15 bases left between them. In germline, CDR1 is TSWWSYY, CDR2 QGS. This CDR3 is CALGEYGPEWDKLIF. The DNA of the CDR3 is TGTGCTCTTGGGGAATACGGGCCCGAGTGGGATAAACTCATCTTT.

This clone turned up a few times. This sequence joins TRDV1 and TRDJ1, with 8 bases that match TRDD2. Germline CDR1 TSWWSYY, CDR2 QGS. This CDR3 is 22 amino acids long. V shed 0 bases, J shed 1 base, and the junction held 22 bases outside the gene matches. The CDR3 loop is CALGELGLPRAIKVTGTDKLIF. For the CDR3, the DNA is TGTGCTCTTGGGGAACTCGGCCTTCCTAGGGCGATAAAGGTCACAGGCACCGATAAACTCATCTTT.

Turning to this clone: A far larger clone is off by one base, so a read error is likely. The chain is built from TRDV1 and TRDJ1, with 10 bases lining up with TRDD3. The germline V gene encodes CDR1 TSWWSYY and CDR2 QGS. The CDR3 consists of 17 residues. Trimming at V came to 3 bases and at J to 3 bases, leaving 10 bases not matched to a gene. The CDR3, as DNA: TGTGCTCTTGGGGAGCGGGGGGATACGCATGGGGCCGATAAACTCATCTTT. Its translation is CALGERGDTHGADKLIF.